Included here is one T cell receptor (beta chain) sequence, with context. The study drew participants aged roughly 18 to 95 years from fewer than 30 US areas. Self-reported history from a screening survey and questionnaire set each donor's cohort. Assay: immunoSEQ multiplex PCR; the TCRdb copy retains only in-frame clones and omits some. This table holds 350,000 or so clones, around 90% found once. These data belong to a study of blood T cell repertoires in COVID-19. This sequence was found in a woman in her 30s who had recovered from COVID-19. The sample consisted of PBMCs or T cells enriched from blood (not recorded which).

CDR3 sequence: CASSLTAAGANVLTF. CDR3 DNA sequence: TGTGCCAGCAGCTTAACGGCTGCTGGGGCCAACGTCCTGACTTTC. V usage is TRBV7-3 and J usage is TRBJ2-6; D unresolved. V was cut by 0 bases and J by 2 bases, with 5 bases left in between. Looked up from germline, CDR1 is SGHTA and CDR2 is FQGTGA. CDR3 length: 15 residues.